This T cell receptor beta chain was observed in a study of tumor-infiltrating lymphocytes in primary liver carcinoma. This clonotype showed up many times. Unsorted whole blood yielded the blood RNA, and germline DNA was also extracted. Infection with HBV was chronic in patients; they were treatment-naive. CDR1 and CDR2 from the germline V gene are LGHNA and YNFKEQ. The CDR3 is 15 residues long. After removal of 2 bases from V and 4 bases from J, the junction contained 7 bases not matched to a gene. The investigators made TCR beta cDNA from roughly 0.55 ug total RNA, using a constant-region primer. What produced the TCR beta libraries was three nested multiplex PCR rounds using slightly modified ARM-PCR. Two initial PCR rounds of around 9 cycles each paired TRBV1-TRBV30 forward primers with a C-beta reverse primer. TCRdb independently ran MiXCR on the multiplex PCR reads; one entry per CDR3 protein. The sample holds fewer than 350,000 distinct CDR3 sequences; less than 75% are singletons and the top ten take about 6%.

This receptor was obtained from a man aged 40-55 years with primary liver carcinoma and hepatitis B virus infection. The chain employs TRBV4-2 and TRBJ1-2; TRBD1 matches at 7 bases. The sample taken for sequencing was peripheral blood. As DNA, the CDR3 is TGTGCCAGCAGCCAACCGGACAGGCGCTCCTATGGCTACACCTTC. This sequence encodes CASSQPDRRSYGYTF.